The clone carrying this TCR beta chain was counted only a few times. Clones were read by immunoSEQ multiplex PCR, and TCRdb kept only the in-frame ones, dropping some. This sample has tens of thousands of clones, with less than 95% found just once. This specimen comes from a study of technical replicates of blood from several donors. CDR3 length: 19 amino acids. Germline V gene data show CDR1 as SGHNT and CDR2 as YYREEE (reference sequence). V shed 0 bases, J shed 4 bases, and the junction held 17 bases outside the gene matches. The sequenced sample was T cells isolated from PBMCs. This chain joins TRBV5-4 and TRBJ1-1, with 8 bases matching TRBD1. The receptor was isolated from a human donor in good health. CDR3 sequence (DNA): TGTGCCAGCAGCTTGGCCCCCAGAAGGGGCAGGGGGCGAGTCACTGAAGCTTTCTTT. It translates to CASSLAPRRGRGRVTEAFF.